These T cell receptor beta chains were read from a single sample in a study of OX40 agonist ivuxolimab in advanced cancers. The assay was immunoSEQ multiplex PCR, and TCRdb's table has in-frame clones only and misses some. The sample has approximately 26,000 clones, around 85% seen once. Sequenced material: CD4+ or CD8+ T cells sorted from blood, taken in a trial of the OX40 agonist ivuxolimab. Source of these receptors: an adult with an advanced solid tumor such as melanoma, head and neck, liver or kidney cancer. Each CDR3 is given with its conserved first and last residue. D genes are given only for firm matches. Clone size is not always given. Where it is, it says once, few, many or a class for expanded clones.

D gene,CDR3 length,J gene,V gene,clone size,CDR3 DNA,CDR3 protein
NA,13,TRBJ1-1,TRBV7-9,NA,TGTGCCAGCACCCCGCGGAGGGGCACTGAAGCTTTCTTT,CASTPRRGTEAFF
TRBD2,14,TRBJ2-5,TRBV4-1,NA,TGCGCCAGCAGCGATTGGACTAGGCAAGAGACCCAGTACTTC,CASSDWTRQETQYF
NA,16,TRBJ1-3,TRBV7-9,few,TGTGCCAGCAGCTCTTTTACAGGGAGGACTGGAAACACCATATATTTT,CASSSFTGRTGNTIYF
NA,15,TRBJ2-1,TRBV28,NA,TGTGCCAGCAGTGGGGGCGGGAGAGGGTACAATGAGCAGTTCTTC,CASSGGGRGYNEQFF
TRBD1,13,TRBJ1-5,TRBV19,NA,TGTGCCTGTGGGGGACAGGGGTTTCAGCCCCAGCATTTT,CACGGQGFQPQHF
NA,13,TRBJ2-1,TRBV4-1,NA,TGCGCCAGCAGCCCCTCGAGTGACAATGAGCAGTTCTTC,CASSPSSDNEQFF
NA,12,TRBJ2-1,TRBV7-9,medium-sized,TGTGCCAGCAGCACCTTATACAATGAGCAGTTCTTC,CASSTLYNEQFF
TRBD1,14,TRBJ1-6,TRBV5-1,NA,TGCGCCAGCAGCTTACAGGGGGTGAATTCACCCCTCCACTTT,CASSLQGVNSPLHF
NA,13,TRBJ1-2,TRBV6-6,NA,TGTGCCAGCAGTACGGGGGGCTATGGAGGCTACACCTTC,CASSTGGYGGYTF
NA,13,TRBJ2-7,TRBV6-5,NA,TGTGCCAGCAGTCCGGGGTCCACCTACGAGCAGTACTTC,CASSPGSTYEQYF
NA,13,TRBJ1-1,TRBV19,NA,TGTGCCAGTACAGTGGGGGTGAACACTGAAGCTTTCTTT,CASTVGVNTEAFF
TRBD1,13,TRBJ1-5,TRBV19,NA,TGTGCCAGTAGGACAGGGGTTTATCAGCCCCAGCATTTT,CASRTGVYQPQHF
NA,11,TRBJ2-1,TRBV4-1,NA,TGCGCCAGCAGCCAAGGGAATGAGCAGTTCTTC,CASSQGNEQFF
NA,14,TRBJ2-1,TRBV5-1,NA,TGCGCCAGCAGCTTAGATAGCTCCTACAATGAGCAGTTCTTC,CASSLDSSYNEQFF
NA,14,TRBJ2-1,TRBV4-3,NA,TGCGCCAGCAGCCAAGGGACCGCGAACAATGAGCAGTTCTTC,CASSQGTANNEQFF
NA,15,TRBJ2-3,TRBV13,NA,TGTGCCAGCAGCTTAGTCCCAGCCGCCACAGATACGCAGTATTTT,CASSLVPAATDTQYF
TRBD2,14,TRBJ2-2,TRBV5-4,NA,TGTGCCAGCAGCTTGTGGGGAGGGGATTGGGAGCTGTTTTTT,CASSLWGGDWELFF
NA,14,TRBJ2-5,TRBV5-4,NA,TGTGCCAGCAGCGACCGGGACTTTGGAGAGACCCAGTACTTC,CASSDRDFGETQYF
NA,13,TRBJ1-2,TRBV29-1,NA,TGCAGCGTTGAAAGGGCAACTAACTATGGCTACACCTTC,CSVERATNYGYTF
TRBD2,16,TRBJ2-1,TRBV9,once,TGTGCCAGCAGTTCGCACGGGGGGAGCTCCTACAATGAGCAGTTCTTC,CASSSHGGSSYNEQFF
TRBD2,14,TRBJ2-1,TRBV2,NA,TGTGCCAGCAGCGGACTAGCGGAACACAATGAGCAGTTCTTC,CASSGLAEHNEQFF
NA,12,TRBJ1-1,TRBV7-9,NA,TGTGCCGTAGCACATTTGAACACTGAAGCTTTCTTT,CAVAHLNTEAFF
NA,15,TRBJ2-1,TRBV6-5,NA,TGTGCCAGCAGTTACTCGAGTAGCTCCTACAATGAGCAGTTCTTC,CASSYSSSSYNEQFF
NA,15,TRBJ2-2,TRBV7-8,NA,TGTGCCAGCAGCTTGCAGCCTCCGAACACCGGGGAGCTGTTTTTT,CASSLQPPNTGELFF
TRBD1,16,TRBJ2-7,TRBV6-5,NA,TGTGCCAGCAGTTACGGTTGGGGGACAGGGGGCTACGAGCAGTACTTC,CASSYGWGTGGYEQYF
NA,11,TRBJ1-1,TRBV4-1,NA,TGTGCCAGCAGCCCGGGGTGGGAAGCTTTCTTT,CASSPGWEAFF
TRBD1,14,TRBJ2-7,TRBV28,NA,TGTGCCAGCAGTTTCGGACAGGGCACCTACGAGCAGTACTTC,CASSFGQGTYEQYF
NA,12,TRBJ1-6,TRBV7-9,NA,TGTGCCAGCAAAGACACAAACTTACCCCTCCACTTT,CASKDTNLPLHF
TRBD1,14,TRBJ2-1,TRBV5-1,once,TGCGCCAGCAGCTTCTGGACAGGTAACAATGAGCAGTTCTTC,CASSFWTGNNEQFF
TRBD1,15,TRBJ1-4,TRBV6-5,NA,TGTGCCAGCACCATAAACAGGGGGCTAAATGAAAAACTGTTTTTT,CASTINRGLNEKLFF
NA,14,TRBJ2-4,TRBV6-5,NA,TGTGCCAGCAAACGGTCGCTAGCCAAAAACATTCAGTACTTC,CASKRSLAKNIQYF
TRBD2,16,TRBJ2-1,TRBV27,NA,TGTGCCAGCAGTTCAGGGACTAGCGGGAGGTACAATGAGCAGTTCTTC,CASSSGTSGRYNEQFF
NA,14,TRBJ2-3,TRBV19,NA,TGTGCCAGCAGGGGATCGCGGGATACGGATACGCAGTATTTT,CASRGSRDTDTQYF
NA,17,TRBJ1-2,TRBV28,NA,TGTGCCAGCAGTTTACTCGCCTGGGACATCTCAGGAAATGGCTACACCTTC,CASSLLAWDISGNGYTF
TRBD2,15,TRBJ2-1,TRBV9,NA,TGTGCCAGCAGCGTGCGGGGGGGCTTGTCCAATGAGCAGTTCTTC,CASSVRGGLSNEQFF
TRBD1,15,TRBJ1-2,TRBV14,NA,TGTGCCAGCAGCCCTTTGACAGGGAGCCACTATGGCTACACCTTC,CASSPLTGSHYGYTF
TRBD1,17,TRBJ1-1,TRBV4-1,NA,TGCGCCAGCAGCCAAGATGGGGCAGGGGGATTGAACACTGAAGCTTTCTTT,CASSQDGAGGLNTEAFF
NA,11,TRBJ2-7,TRBV7-2,NA,TGTGCCAGCGTGGCGGGATACGAGCAGTACTTC,CASVAGYEQYF
NA,14,TRBJ1-1,TRBV11-2,NA,TGTGCCAGCAGCTTAGGGGCGGGAGTACCTGAAGCTTTCTTT,CASSLGAGVPEAFF
NA,14,TRBJ2-5,TRBV7-7,NA,TGTGCTAGCAGCCGAACAGGGGGGGAAGAGACCCAGTACTTC,CASSRTGGEETQYF
TRBD1,14,TRBJ2-7,TRBV6-5,NA,TGTGCCAGCAGACCCTGGACAGGTACTGACGAGCAGTACTTC,CASRPWTGTDEQYF
NA,13,TRBJ1-1,TRBV4-1,NA,TGCGCCAGCAGCCAGGAAGGGGACCCTGAAGCTTTCTTT,CASSQEGDPEAFF
NA,13,TRBJ2-7,TRBV10-1,once,TGCGCCAGCAGTGATTCCCACTCCTACGAGCAGTACTTC,CASSDSHSYEQYF